The source of this T cell receptor beta chain is a study of response to subunit inactivated influenza vaccine (dated by TCRdb to about 2018). For the wider study: Deep quantitative profiling of the T cell receptor repertoire was used in the study to follow responses to a trivalent subunit inactivated influenza vaccine.

Library creation used RT-PCR. Instrument used: Illumina HiSeq 2500. TCRdb trimmed public reads at Q25 via fastp, called clones via MiXCR and kept in-frame beta chains. Records with the same CDR3 protein are collapsed into one entry carrying the most frequent genes and DNA. Within this sample are about 620,000 distinct CDR3 sequences, with 10% to 15% of them counted one time only. The ten largest account for 9.5% to 13% of the sample. This clonotype was observed a handful of times. Its antigen target is currently unknown. Within one base of it there is no much larger clone, and no base qualities were kept. Study-wide findings and limitations: According to the authors, only a limited number of new T cells may be recruited by each seasonal influenza vaccination.

The sample here was PBMCs from blood, taken on the day of vaccination. The receptor's source is a man aged 50 to 60 who received an inactivated influenza vaccine. Donor details come from another sample of the same person, matched by shared clones.

The DNA sequence is as follows: TGTGCCAGCAGTCCCCGATTGAGTGAAGCTTTCTTT. It translates as CASSPRLSEAFF. Here the chain combines TRBV12-3 or TRBV12-4 and TRBJ1-1; the D segment cannot be called with confidence. The trim is 5 bases for V and 7 bases for J, with a gap of 11 bases between the germline ends. The CDR3 contains 12 residues, cysteine and phenylalanine counted. This entry keeps only the CDR3 DNA: 36 bases, framed from base 1.